Listed here are 22 T cell receptor beta chains from one sample, sequenced in a study of cytomegalovirus exposure and HLA in healthy donors. The PCR contained 60 Vbeta and 13 Jbeta primers. Method: immunoSEQ multiplex PCR; TCRdb's copy keeps in-frame clones and lacks some. The table has 85,000 to 100,000 clones, 79% seen once; the top ten hold 3% to 4%. The sample consisted of PBMCs. The receptors were gathered from a woman between 40 and 50 years old in good health and CMV-seronegative.

As DNA, the CDR3 is TGTGCCAGCAGTCTAGACAGCAACTATGGCTACACCTTC. It yields the protein CASSLDSNYGYTF. The genes are TRBV6-5 and TRBJ1-2; weak D call: TRBD1 (5 bases). Per germline, CDR1 MNHEY and CDR2 SVGAGI. The CDR3 contains 13 residues. V dropped 5 bases and J dropped 2 bases, with 9 bases sitting between them.

J is TRBJ1-2 and V is TRBV30, with D perhaps matching TRBD1 (5 bases). The V gene's germline CDR1 is GTSNPN and CDR2 SVGIG (reference sequence). The CDR3 has 13 residues. V shed 3 bases and J shed 7 bases, with 15 bases lying between them. In DNA form, the CDR3 reads TGTGCCTGGAGGCCCACGGGGGGAGGTGGCTACACCTTC. Residues: CAWRPTGGGGYTF.

This clone is labeled medium-sized (0.01 to 0.1%). The chain's CDR3 is CASSEYSGANVLTF. CDR3 in DNA: TGCGCCAGCAGCGAGTACTCTGGGGCCAACGTCCTGACTTTC. The chain recombines TRBV4-3 with TRBJ2-6, with D unresolved. Trimming left V 5 bases short and J 0 bases short, with 5 bases between. This CDR3 region has 14 residues. Germline assignment: CDR1 LGHNA and CDR2 YSLEER.

V gene TRBV7-9 combines with J gene TRBJ1-5; D is possibly TRBD1 (5 bases). V gave up 3 bases and J gave up 7 bases, with 10 bases separating them. Germline V gives CDR1 SEHNR, CDR2 FQNEAQ (reference sequence). The CDR3 contains 13 residues. The CDR3 region is CASSLQGNQPQHF. The DNA of the CDR3 is TGTGCCAGCAGCTTGCAGGGAAACCAGCCCCAGCATTTT.

The chain has TRBV7-2 and TRBJ2-7, with 11 bases aligning to TRBD1. The CDR3 sequence is 15 residues long. V was clipped by 4 bases and J by 5 bases; unmatched bases: 7. CDR1 SGHTA and CDR2 FQGNSA come from the germline V gene. CDR3 DNA sequence: TGTGCCAGCAGCTCGTGGACAGGGGGCGTGAACGAGCAGTACTTC. Encoded protein: CASSSWTGGVNEQYF.

This clone was recorded a few times. The CDR3 spells CASPRNEQYF. CDR3 nucleotides: TGTGCCAGCCCGAGAAACGAGCAGTACTTC. The chain joins TRBV6-4 to TRBJ2-7; D call uncertain. Germline CDR1 MRHNA, CDR2 SNTAGT. V was shortened by 8 bases and J by 5 bases, with 7 bases between the two germline ends. The CDR3 totals 10 residues.

The chain carries TRBV2 and TRBJ2-2, with D uncertain. There are 12 residues in the CDR3. Germline V gene sequence: CDR1 SNHLY, CDR2 FYNNEI. V was shortened by 8 bases and J by 2 bases, with 6 bases between the two germline ends. The CDR3 protein is CASSRNTGELFF. Written as DNA, the CDR3 is TGTGCCAGCTCGAGAAACACCGGGGAGCTGTTTTTT.

This rearrangement joins TRBV7-6 to TRBJ2-1; 9 nucleotides agree with TRBD1. Germline CDR1 reads SGHVS; CDR2 reads FNYEAQ. J gave up 12 bases and V 5 bases, and 11 bases lay outside the gene matches. The CDR3 is 14 residues long. The DNA of the CDR3 is TGTGCCAGCAGCCCAGCGGGACAGGGAGTCGGGCAGTTCTTC. Protein: CASSPAGQGVGQFF.

V is TRBV29-1 and J is TRBJ1-1; tentatively, D is TRBD1 (5 bases). The ends were cut back, 4 bases at V and 1 base at J, with 13 bases in the middle. Germline V lookup: CDR1 SQVTM, CDR2 ANQGSEA. The CDR3 runs to 14 residues. The CDR3 DNA reads TGCAGCGTTGCCGGAAGACAGACGAACACTGAAGCTTTCTTT. Protein: CSVAGRQTNTEAFF.

V gene TRBV5-4 combines with J gene TRBJ2-1; D uncertain. Trimming took off 6 bases at V and 1 base at J, with 11 bases between the two ends. This CDR3 contains 14 residues. Germline CDR1 is SGHNT and CDR2 is YYREEE (reference sequence). For the CDR3, the DNA is TGTGCCAGCACCCCGACTCCTTCCTACAATGAGCAGTTCTTC. Translating it yields CASTPTPSYNEQFF.

This clone was seen once. J is TRBJ2-1 and V is TRBV29-1, with 8 bases aligning to TRBD2. The CDR3 length is 15 residues. CDR1 and CDR2 from the germline V gene are SQVTM and ANQGSEA. V lost 7 bases and J lost 3; bases outside the gene matches: 11. CDR3 sequence reads: CSGDGPGGHYNEQFF. The CDR3 DNA sequence: TGCAGCGGGGACGGACCGGGGGGGCACTACAATGAGCAGTTCTTC.

J is TRBJ1-1 and V is TRBV5-6, with 7 bases lining up with TRBD1. CDR1 SGHDT and CDR2 YYEEEE come from the germline V gene. CDR3 size: 13 residues. Trimming took 2 bases from V and 11 from J; bases not matched to a gene: 9. The CDR3 nucleotides read TGTGCCAGCAGCTTAGGACAGGAGGGGTATGCTTTCTTT. Protein sequence: CASSLGQEGYAFF.

This clone was counted a single time. The chain joins TRBV6-5 to TRBJ1-4; D is perhaps TRBD1 (5 bases). Germline loops: CDR1 MNHEY, CDR2 SVGAGI. The CDR3 covers 14 residues. Deletions cut 4 bases from V and 8 bases from J, with 14 bases between. Written as DNA, the CDR3 is TGTGCCAGCAGTTCCAGGGCGGTACGGGAAAAACTGTTTTTT. Translation: CASSSRAVREKLFF.

This clone was seen only a few times. This chain joins TRBV6-1 and TRBJ2-3; TRBD2 agrees at 10 bases. With V trimmed by 7 bases and J by 4 bases, 8 bases remained unmatched. Looked up from germline, CDR1 is MNHNS and CDR2 is SASEGT. This CDR3 is built from 15 residues. The CDR3 is CASTVSGGAADTQYF. The DNA for the CDR3 is TGTGCCAGCACAGTGAGCGGGGGGGCAGCAGATACGCAGTATTTT.

This clone was found once. The chain combines TRBV6-6 with TRBJ2-5, with D uncertain. Germline V CDR1 and CDR2: MNHNY, SVGAGI (reference sequence). The CDR3 contains 12 residues. V was shortened by 4 bases and J by 4 bases, with 7 bases between the two germline ends. The CDR3 protein is CASSSSVETQYF. Here the CDR3 DNA reads TGTGCCAGCAGTTCCAGCGTAGAGACCCAGTACTTC.

J is TRBJ2-5 and V is TRBV4-2; 11 bases agree with TRBD2. Trimming took 1 base from V and 5 from J; bases not matched to a gene: 6. The CDR3 has 16 residues. Germline V CDR1 and CDR2: LGHNA, YNFKEQ. The CDR3, as DNA: TGTGCCAGCAGCCAAGTAGCGGGGGGGCCAGGGGAGACCCAGTACTTC. Protein sequence: CASSQVAGGPGETQYF.

J is TRBJ2-6 and V is TRBV7-2; D is possibly TRBD1 (6 bases). The CDR3 consists of 14 residues. The germline V gene has CDR1 SGHTA and CDR2 FQGNSA. The ends were cut back, 7 bases at V and 5 bases at J, with 12 bases in the middle. Written as DNA, the CDR3 is TGTGCCAGCACCCACAGGGCTCGGGCCAACGTCCTGACTTTC. Its translation: CASTHRARANVLTF.

V gene TRBV7-6 combines with J gene TRBJ2-5, with TRBD2 matching 9 bases. Per the germline V gene, CDR1 is SGHVS and CDR2 is FNYEAQ. The V and J ends lost 1 base and 5 bases, in that order; junction bases with no gene match: 5. The CDR3 loop spans 15 amino acids. The CDR3 sequence: CASSLGPSGEETQYF. The CDR3 nucleotides read TGTGCCAGCAGCTTAGGCCCTAGCGGGGAGGAGACCCAGTACTTC.

The gene calls are TRBV30 and TRBJ1-3; no definite D call. The CDR3 consists of 13 residues. CDR1 is GTSNPN, CDR2 SVGIG, per germline (reference sequence). The V and J ends lost 2 bases and 4 bases respectively, with 9 bases between them. CDR3: CAWSPYWGNTIYF. The CDR3 bases are TGTGCCTGGAGTCCCTATTGGGGAAACACCATATATTTT.

As to this clone: One end of the junction varies from germline; a read error may be responsible. This sequence joins TRBV2 and TRBJ1-5, with D tentatively TRBD1 (6 bases). Germline loops: CDR1 SNHLY, CDR2 FYNNEI. This CDR3 comprises 13 residues. The CDR3 DNA is TGTGCCAGCAAAGGCAGGGAAGGACAGCCCCAGAATTTT. Translated, it gives CASKGREGQPQNF.

V and J are TRBV29-1 and TRBJ1-1, with 12 bases that match TRBD1. J was trimmed by 4 bases and V by 6 bases; bases with no gene match: 9. Looked up from germline, CDR1 is SQVTM and CDR2 is ANQGSEA. The length of the CDR3 is 15 residues. The CDR3 region has the DNA TGCAGCGTAACCGGGACAGGGGGCTGGGGCACTGAAGCTTTCTTT. Its translation is CSVTGTGGWGTEAFF.

The chain has TRBV6-1 and TRBJ2-7; D perhaps matches TRBD2 (5 bases). V lost 4 bases and J 0 bases, leaving 10 bases between the germline ends. Per the germline V gene, CDR1 is MNHNS and CDR2 is SASEGT. CDR3 size: 14 residues. CDR3 bases: TGTGCCAGCAGTGTCGGACTCTTCTCCTACGAGCAGTACTTC. Protein product: CASSVGLFSYEQYF.